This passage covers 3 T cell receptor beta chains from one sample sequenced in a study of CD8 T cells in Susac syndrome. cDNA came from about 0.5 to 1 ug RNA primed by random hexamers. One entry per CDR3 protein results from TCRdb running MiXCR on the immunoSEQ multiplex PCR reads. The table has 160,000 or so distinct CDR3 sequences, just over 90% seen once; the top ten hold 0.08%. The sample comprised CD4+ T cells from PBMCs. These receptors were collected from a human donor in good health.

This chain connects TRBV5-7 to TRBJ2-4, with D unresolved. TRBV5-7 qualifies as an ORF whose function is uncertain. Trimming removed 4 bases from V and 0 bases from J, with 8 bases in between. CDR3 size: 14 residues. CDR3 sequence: CASSPFIAKNIQYF. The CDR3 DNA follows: TGTGCCAGCAGCCCATTCATAGCCAAAAACATTCAGTACTTC.

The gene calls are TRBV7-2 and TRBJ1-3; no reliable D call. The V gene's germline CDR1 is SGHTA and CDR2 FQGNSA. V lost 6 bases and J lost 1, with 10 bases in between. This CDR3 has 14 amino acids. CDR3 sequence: CASSPLFSGNTIYF. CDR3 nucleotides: TGTGCCAGCAGTCCCCTGTTTTCTGGAAACACCATATATTTT.

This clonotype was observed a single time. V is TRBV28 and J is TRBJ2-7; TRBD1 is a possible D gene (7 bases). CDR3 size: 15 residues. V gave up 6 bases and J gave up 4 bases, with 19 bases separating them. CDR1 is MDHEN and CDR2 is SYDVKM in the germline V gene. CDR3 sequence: CASSSAEGAIYEQYF. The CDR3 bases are TGTGCCAGCAGCTCAGCGGAGGGGGCAATATACGAGCAGTACTTC.